This is a list of T cell receptor beta chains from one sample in a study of shared clonotypes between healthy human individuals. Measured with immunoSEQ multiplex PCR; TCRdb has only the in-frame clones, and not every one. The sample has 2,500,000 or so clones, approximately 90% seen once. Sequences were obtained from naive CD4+ T cells from PBMCs. These receptor sequences come from a man in his late teens or twenties in good health. Some clones in this sample may be carry-over from other donors' samples. The CDR3 runs from the conserved cysteine through the conserved F or W. A D gene is named only where the DNA matches it firmly. The listing skips clone size in some rows; elsewhere it reads once, few, many or a size class.

CDR3aa: CASSAQLADSYNEQFF; CDR3nt: TGTGCCAGCAGCGCCCAGCTAGCGGACTCCTACAATGAGCAGTTCTTC; v_gene: TRBV9; abundance: NA; j_gene: TRBJ2-1; d_gene: TRBD2
CDR3aa: CAITGTSKVDEQFF; CDR3nt: TGTGCCATTACCGGGACTAGCAAGGTCGATGAGCAGTTCTTC; v_gene: TRBV28; abundance: once; j_gene: TRBJ2-1; d_gene: TRBD2
CDR3aa: CASSGGRVPWEKLFF; CDR3nt: TGTGCCAGCAGTGGCGGCCGGGTCCCATGGGAAAAACTGTTTTTT; v_gene: TRBV25-1; abundance: NA; j_gene: TRBJ1-4; d_gene: NA
CDR3aa: CASSGRDGFNQPQHF; CDR3nt: TGTGCCAGTAGTGGGAGAGACGGCTTCAATCAGCCCCAGCATTTT; v_gene: TRBV19; abundance: NA; j_gene: TRBJ1-5; d_gene: NA
CDR3aa: CASSQGLAGAGETQYF; CDR3nt: TGCGCCAGCAGCCAAGGACTAGCGGGAGCTGGGGAGACCCAGTACTTC; v_gene: TRBV5-1; abundance: NA; j_gene: TRBJ2-5; d_gene: TRBD2
CDR3aa: CASSSGSRTGELFF; CDR3nt: TGTGCCAGCAGCTCCGGGTCCCGAACCGGGGAGCTGTTTTTT; v_gene: TRBV7-3; abundance: NA; j_gene: TRBJ2-2; d_gene: NA
CDR3aa: CASSGTYLDTEAFF; CDR3nt: TGTGCCAGCTCAGGGACATACCTTGACACTGAAGCTTTCTTT; v_gene: TRBV18; abundance: NA; j_gene: TRBJ1-1; d_gene: NA
CDR3aa: CASSPRGRGEAFF; CDR3nt: TGTGCCAGCAGTCCCAGGGGGCGGGGTGAAGCTTTCTTT; v_gene: TRBV9; abundance: NA; j_gene: TRBJ1-1; d_gene: TRBD1
CDR3aa: CASSLGGGPTDTQYF; CDR3nt: TGTGCCAGCAGTCTCGGTGGCGGACCCACAGATACGCAGTATTTT; v_gene: TRBV6-6; abundance: NA; j_gene: TRBJ2-3; d_gene: NA
CDR3aa: CASRGSGDNYGYTF; CDR3nt: TGCGCCAGCAGAGGTAGTGGGGACAACTATGGCTACACCTTC; v_gene: TRBV5-1; abundance: NA; j_gene: TRBJ1-2; d_gene: NA
CDR3aa: CASSQDTQGAYEQYF; CDR3nt: TGCGCCAGCAGCCAAGATACCCAGGGGGCCTACGAGCAGTACTTC; v_gene: TRBV4-3; abundance: NA; j_gene: TRBJ2-7; d_gene: TRBD1
CDR3aa: CAWTTGPFNEQFF; CDR3nt: TGTGCCTGGACCACCGGCCCCTTCAATGAGCAGTTCTTC; v_gene: TRBV30; abundance: NA; j_gene: TRBJ2-1; d_gene: NA
CDR3aa: CASSPGLGSYEQYF; CDR3nt: TGTGCCAGCTCACCGGGACTAGGATCCTACGAGCAGTACTTC; v_gene: TRBV18; abundance: NA; j_gene: TRBJ2-7; d_gene: TRBD2
CDR3aa: CASTRWGTSYNEQFF; CDR3nt: TGTGCCAGCACCCGCTGGGGGACTAGCTACAATGAGCAGTTCTTC; v_gene: TRBV5-6; abundance: NA; j_gene: TRBJ2-1; d_gene: TRBD2
CDR3aa: CASSEDYSRAIYGYTF; CDR3nt: TGTGCCAGCAGTGAAGATTATTCCAGGGCAATCTATGGCTACACCTTC; v_gene: TRBV6-1; abundance: NA; j_gene: TRBJ1-2; d_gene: NA
CDR3aa: CASSQTDRPGNEQFF; CDR3nt: TGTGCCAGCTCACAAACTGACAGGCCCGGCAATGAGCAGTTCTTC; v_gene: TRBV18; abundance: NA; j_gene: TRBJ2-1; d_gene: NA
CDR3aa: CASSSDGQGNQPQHF; CDR3nt: TGTGCCAGCAGTTCCGATGGACAGGGTAACCAGCCCCAGCATTTT; v_gene: TRBV28; abundance: NA; j_gene: TRBJ1-5; d_gene: TRBD1
CDR3aa: CASRPPPGLKNTGELFF; CDR3nt: TGTGCCAGCAGACCCCCCCCGGGACTAAAGAACACCGGGGAGCTGTTTTTT; v_gene: TRBV7-9; abundance: NA; j_gene: TRBJ2-2; d_gene: TRBD2
CDR3aa: CASSPPGRLHNEQFF; CDR3nt: TGTGCCAGCTCACCACCCGGGAGGCTCCACAATGAGCAGTTCTTC; v_gene: TRBV18; abundance: NA; j_gene: TRBJ2-1; d_gene: TRBD2
CDR3aa: CASSFGGSQGIDTQYF; CDR3nt: TGTGCCAGCAGCTTCGGGGGGTCACAGGGGATAGATACGCAGTATTTT; v_gene: TRBV5-4; abundance: NA; j_gene: TRBJ2-3; d_gene: NA
CDR3aa: CASSLSPAIPMGYTF; CDR3nt: TGTGCCAGCAGTTTATCCCCAGCAATACCGATGGGCTACACCTTC; v_gene: TRBV27; abundance: NA; j_gene: TRBJ1-2; d_gene: NA
CDR3aa: CASSIVTGGSIYEQYF; CDR3nt: TGTGCCAGTAGTATAGTTACCGGCGGGAGTATCTACGAGCAGTACTTC; v_gene: TRBV19; abundance: NA; j_gene: TRBJ2-7; d_gene: TRBD2
CDR3aa: CASSFGVHTSGNEQFF; CDR3nt: TGTGCCAGCAGCTTTGGAGTTCACACAAGCGGCAATGAGCAGTTCTTC; v_gene: TRBV5-6; abundance: NA; j_gene: TRBJ2-1; d_gene: NA
CDR3aa: CASSEGRGLQFF; CDR3nt: TGTGCCAGCAGCGAGGGCCGGGGACTGCAGTTCTTC; v_gene: TRBV6-5; abundance: NA; j_gene: TRBJ2-1; d_gene: NA
CDR3aa: CASREGGSTDTQYF; CDR3nt: TGTGCCAGTCGGGAGGGCGGGAGCACAGATACGCAGTATTTT; v_gene: TRBV6-1; abundance: NA; j_gene: TRBJ2-3; d_gene: TRBD2
CDR3aa: CASSRGPRTDTQYF; CDR3nt: TGCGCCAGCAGCCGAGGACCACGCACAGATACGCAGTATTTT; v_gene: TRBV5-1; abundance: NA; j_gene: TRBJ2-3; d_gene: NA
CDR3aa: CASSPRASALLGEQYF; CDR3nt: TGTGCCAGCAGCCCCCGGGCTAGCGCTCTACTAGGAGAGCAGTACTTC; v_gene: TRBV9; abundance: once; j_gene: TRBJ2-7; d_gene: NA
CDR3aa: CASSQRRTGSSDTQYF; CDR3nt: TGTGCCAGCAGCCAACGTAGGACAGGGTCCTCAGATACGCAGTATTTT; v_gene: TRBV6-6; abundance: NA; j_gene: TRBJ2-3; d_gene: TRBD1
CDR3aa: CATSTTAIVEAFF; CDR3nt: TGTGCCACCTCGACGACGGCCATCGTGGAAGCTTTCTTT; v_gene: TRBV28; abundance: NA; j_gene: TRBJ1-1; d_gene: NA
CDR3aa: CATSPPGAGRFSNQPQHF; CDR3nt: TGTGCCACCAGCCCCCCAGGGGCGGGACGGTTTAGCAATCAGCCCCAGCATTTT; v_gene: TRBV15; abundance: NA; j_gene: TRBJ1-5; d_gene: NA
CDR3aa: CSVQGRLTYEQYF; CDR3nt: TGCAGCGTACAGGGTCGATTAACCTACGAGCAGTACTTC; v_gene: TRBV29-1; abundance: NA; j_gene: TRBJ2-7; d_gene: NA
CDR3aa: CSVLRGDYGYTF; CDR3nt: TGCAGCGTTCTGCGGGGAGACTATGGCTACACCTTC; v_gene: TRBV29-1; abundance: NA; j_gene: TRBJ1-2; d_gene: NA
CDR3aa: CASSLGWGPYGYTF; CDR3nt: TGTGCCAGCAGTTTAGGGTGGGGGCCTTATGGCTACACCTTC; v_gene: TRBV28; abundance: NA; j_gene: TRBJ1-2; d_gene: NA
CDR3aa: CASSLGWGTTNEKLFF; CDR3nt: TGTGCCAGCAGCCTCGGTTGGGGAACAACTAATGAAAAACTGTTTTTT; v_gene: TRBV5-6; abundance: NA; j_gene: TRBJ1-4; d_gene: NA
CDR3aa: CASSQTSLKRVNTEAFF; CDR3nt: TGTGCCAGCAGCCAGACTAGCCTCAAAAGGGTGAACACTGAAGCTTTCTTT; v_gene: TRBV7-8; abundance: NA; j_gene: TRBJ1-1; d_gene: NA
CDR3aa: CASSQGTFNTIYF; CDR3nt: TGTGCCAGCAGCCAAGGGACCTTCAACACCATATATTTT; v_gene: TRBV11-3; abundance: NA; j_gene: TRBJ1-3; d_gene: NA
CDR3aa: CASSSQLKRGQETQYF; CDR3nt: TGTGCCAGCAGCTCACAACTAAAGCGGGGTCAAGAGACCCAGTACTTC; v_gene: TRBV7-2; abundance: NA; j_gene: TRBJ2-5; d_gene: TRBD2
CDR3aa: CAIRDQGEFNEQFF; CDR3nt: TGTGCCATCAGGGACCAGGGGGAATTCAATGAGCAGTTCTTC; v_gene: TRBV10-3; abundance: NA; j_gene: TRBJ2-1; d_gene: TRBD1
CDR3aa: CASSLQRAFHTGELFF; CDR3nt: TGTGCCAGCAGCCTGCAGCGGGCCTTTCACACCGGGGAGCTGTTTTTT; v_gene: TRBV13; abundance: NA; j_gene: TRBJ2-2; d_gene: NA
CDR3aa: CASSPEQGGELFF; CDR3nt: TGTGCCAGCTCACCGGAACAGGGAGGGGAGCTGTTTTTT; v_gene: TRBV18; abundance: NA; j_gene: TRBJ2-2; d_gene: NA
CDR3aa: CASKQGASSGANVLTF; CDR3nt: TGTGCCAGCAAACAGGGCGCTAGCTCTGGGGCCAACGTCCTGACTTTC; v_gene: TRBV27; abundance: NA; j_gene: TRBJ2-6; d_gene: NA
CDR3aa: CASSYVAGTAYEKLFF; CDR3nt: TGTGCCAGCAGCTATGTGGCCGGGACAGCATATGAAAAACTGTTTTTT; v_gene: TRBV11-1; abundance: NA; j_gene: TRBJ1-4; d_gene: TRBD1
CDR3aa: CASSLGTSYLEQFF; CDR3nt: TGTGCCAGCTCACTAGGGACTAGCTACCTCGAGCAGTTCTTC; v_gene: TRBV18; abundance: NA; j_gene: TRBJ2-1; d_gene: TRBD2
CDR3aa: CAWSVPRGRGNTIYF; CDR3nt: TGTGCCTGGAGTGTACCAAGAGGAAGGGGAAACACCATATATTTT; v_gene: TRBV30; abundance: NA; j_gene: TRBJ1-3; d_gene: NA
CDR3aa: CASSSPRLYSNQPQHF; CDR3nt: TGTGCCAGCAGCTCACCCCGTCTATATAGCAATCAGCCCCAGCATTTT; v_gene: TRBV28; abundance: once; j_gene: TRBJ1-5; d_gene: NA
CDR3aa: CASSPEGLRTGELFF; CDR3nt: TGTGCCAGCAGCCCAGAAGGACTTCGGACCGGGGAGCTGTTTTTT; v_gene: TRBV4-2; abundance: NA; j_gene: TRBJ2-2; d_gene: NA
CDR3aa: CASSSAGLPGIGEQFF; CDR3nt: TGTGCCAGCAGCTCCGCCGGACTCCCGGGTATCGGTGAGCAGTTCTTC; v_gene: TRBV13; abundance: NA; j_gene: TRBJ2-1; d_gene: NA
CDR3aa: CAGGTGTGELFF; CDR3nt: TGTGCCGGGGGGACAGGGACCGGGGAGCTGTTTTTT; v_gene: TRBV7-9; abundance: NA; j_gene: TRBJ2-2; d_gene: TRBD1
CDR3aa: CASSLTGTTGETQYF; CDR3nt: TGCGCCAGCAGCCTAACGGGGACTACGGGAGAGACCCAGTACTTC; v_gene: TRBV5-1; abundance: NA; j_gene: TRBJ2-5; d_gene: TRBD2